The clone carrying this TCR beta chain was seen ten or more times. This CDR3 has 12 residues. Germline V gene sequence: CDR1 SNHLY, CDR2 FYNNEI. V lost 8 bases to trimming and J lost 7 bases, with 14 bases between them. The data derive from a study of low-dose radiotherapy and immunotherapy resistance in tumors. Overall study: Cohort 1 patients were irradiated with 0.5 Gy fractions every 2 weeks to 6.5 Gy total. Patients were treated with intravenous nivolumab at 240 mg every two weeks and were also dosed with ipilimumab at 1 mg/kg every six weeks. Patients took 300 mg oral aspirin daily for four cycles from cycle 1 day 1.

Priming of first-strand cDNA relied on TRAV- and TRBV-specific primers (covering alpha and beta chains). Both a constant-region primer and a V-primer adapter served to amplify TCRs across roughly 20 PCR cycles. TCRdb recomputed calls from the reads with MiXCR, one row per CDR3 protein. This table has about 64,000 distinct CDR3 sequences, around 27% appearing once. Time point: before trial treatment. The receptor's source is a male donor with rectosigmoid adenocarcinoma. Sample: PBMCs, taken before treatment. The chain couples TRBV2 to TRBJ2-5, with D perhaps given as TRBD1 or TRBD2 (6 bases each). The CDR3 region is CASGQEGGTQYF. The CDR3 DNA reads TGTGCCAGCGGGCAAGAGGGGGGGACCCAGTACTTC.